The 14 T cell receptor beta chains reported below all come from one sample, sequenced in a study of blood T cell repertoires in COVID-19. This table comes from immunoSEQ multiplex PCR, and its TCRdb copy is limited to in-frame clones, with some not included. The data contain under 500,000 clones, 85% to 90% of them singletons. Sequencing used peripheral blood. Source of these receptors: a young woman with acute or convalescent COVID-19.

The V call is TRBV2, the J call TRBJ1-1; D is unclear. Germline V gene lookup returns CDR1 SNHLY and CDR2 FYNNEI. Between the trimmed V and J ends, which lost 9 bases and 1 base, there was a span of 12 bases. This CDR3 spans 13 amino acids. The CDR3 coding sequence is TGTGCCAGTTCAACGCTTAGGAACACTGAAGCTTTCTTT. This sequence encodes CASSTLRNTEAFF.

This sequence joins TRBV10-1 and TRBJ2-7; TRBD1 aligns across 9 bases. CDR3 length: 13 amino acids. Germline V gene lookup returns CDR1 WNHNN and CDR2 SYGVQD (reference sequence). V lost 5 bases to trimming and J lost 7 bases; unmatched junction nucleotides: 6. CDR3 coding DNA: TGCGCCAGCAGTACGGGACAGGGCAATGAGCAGTACTTC. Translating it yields CASSTGQGNEQYF.

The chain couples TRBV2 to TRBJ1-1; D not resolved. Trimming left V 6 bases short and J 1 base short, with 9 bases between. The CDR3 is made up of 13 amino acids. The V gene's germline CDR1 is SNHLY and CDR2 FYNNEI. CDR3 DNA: TGTGCCAGCAGAGAAACAGAGAACACTGAAGCTTTCTTT. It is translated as CASRETENTEAFF.

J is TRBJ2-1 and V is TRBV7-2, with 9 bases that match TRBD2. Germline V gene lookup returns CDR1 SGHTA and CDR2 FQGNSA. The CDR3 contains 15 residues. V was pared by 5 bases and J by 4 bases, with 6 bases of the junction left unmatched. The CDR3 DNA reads TGTGCCAGCAGCCTCAGCGGGGGGCCTTACAATGAGCAGTTCTTC. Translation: CASSLSGGPYNEQFF.

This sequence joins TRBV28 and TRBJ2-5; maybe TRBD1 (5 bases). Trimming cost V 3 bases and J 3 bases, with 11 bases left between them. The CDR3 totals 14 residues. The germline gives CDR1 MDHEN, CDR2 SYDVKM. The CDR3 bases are TGTGCCAGCAGTTTCTATGACAGAAAAGAGACCCAGTACTTC. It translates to CASSFYDRKETQYF.

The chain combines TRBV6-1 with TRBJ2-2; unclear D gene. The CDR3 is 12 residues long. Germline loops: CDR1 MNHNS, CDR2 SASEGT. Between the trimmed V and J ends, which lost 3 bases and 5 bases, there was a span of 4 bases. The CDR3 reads CASSDRTGELFF. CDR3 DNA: TGTGCCAGCAGTGACCGGACCGGGGAGCTGTTTTTT.

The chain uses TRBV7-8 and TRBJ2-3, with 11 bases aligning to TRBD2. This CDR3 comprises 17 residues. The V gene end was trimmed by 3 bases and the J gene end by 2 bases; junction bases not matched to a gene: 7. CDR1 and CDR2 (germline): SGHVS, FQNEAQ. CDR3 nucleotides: TGTGCCAGCAGCTTCGTTGTAGCGGGGGGGCACACAGATACGCAGTATTTT. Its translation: CASSFVVAGGHTDTQYF.

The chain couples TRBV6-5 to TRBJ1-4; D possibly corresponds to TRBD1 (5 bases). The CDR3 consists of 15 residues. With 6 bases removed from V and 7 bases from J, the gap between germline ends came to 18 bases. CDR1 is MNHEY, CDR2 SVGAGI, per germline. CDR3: CASSGGRARFEKLFF. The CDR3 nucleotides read TGTGCCAGCAGCGGGGGACGGGCCCGTTTTGAAAAACTGTTTTTT.

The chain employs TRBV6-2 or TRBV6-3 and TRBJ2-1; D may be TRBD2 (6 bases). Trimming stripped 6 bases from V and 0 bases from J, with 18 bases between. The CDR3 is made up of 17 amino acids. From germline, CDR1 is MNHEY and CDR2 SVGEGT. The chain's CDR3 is CASSLTKTGLSYNEQFF. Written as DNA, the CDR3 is TGTGCCAGCAGCCTTACGAAAACGGGACTCTCCTACAATGAGCAGTTCTTC.

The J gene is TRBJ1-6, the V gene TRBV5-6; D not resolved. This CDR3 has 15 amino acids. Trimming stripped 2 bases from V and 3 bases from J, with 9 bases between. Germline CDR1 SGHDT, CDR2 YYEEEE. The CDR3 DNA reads TGTGCCAGCAGCTTTCAGAGCGGCTATAATTCACCCCTCCACTTT. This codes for CASSFQSGYNSPLHF.

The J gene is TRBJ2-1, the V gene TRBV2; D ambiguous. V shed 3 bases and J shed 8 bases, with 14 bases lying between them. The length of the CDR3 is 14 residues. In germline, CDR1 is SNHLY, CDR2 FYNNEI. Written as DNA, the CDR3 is TGTGCCAGCAGTGACCTGGTGAACCGCGATGAGCAGTTCTTC. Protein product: CASSDLVNRDEQFF. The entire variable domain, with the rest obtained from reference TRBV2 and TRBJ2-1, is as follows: EPEVTQTPSHQVTQMGQEVILRCVPISNHLYFYWYRQILGQKVEFLVSFYNNEISEKSEIFDDQFSVERPDGSNFTLKIRSTKLEDSAMYFCASSDLVNRDEQFFGPGTRLTVL.

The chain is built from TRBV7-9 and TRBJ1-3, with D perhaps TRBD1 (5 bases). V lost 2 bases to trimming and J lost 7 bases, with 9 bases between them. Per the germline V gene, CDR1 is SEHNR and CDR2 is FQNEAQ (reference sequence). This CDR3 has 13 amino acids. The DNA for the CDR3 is TGTGCCAGCAGCTTATTGTCAGGGAACACCATATATTTT. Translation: CASSLLSGNTIYF.

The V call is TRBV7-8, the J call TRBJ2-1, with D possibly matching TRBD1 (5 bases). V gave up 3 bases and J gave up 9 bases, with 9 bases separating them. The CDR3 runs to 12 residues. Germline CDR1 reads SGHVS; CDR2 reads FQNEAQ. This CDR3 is CASSLTDGEQFF. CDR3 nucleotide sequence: TGTGCCAGCAGCTTGACAGACGGTGAGCAGTTCTTC.

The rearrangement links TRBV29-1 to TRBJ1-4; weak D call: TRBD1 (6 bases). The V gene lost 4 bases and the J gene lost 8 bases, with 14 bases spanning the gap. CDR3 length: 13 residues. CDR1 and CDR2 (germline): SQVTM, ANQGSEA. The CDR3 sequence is CSVAVSGVEKLFF. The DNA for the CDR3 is TGCAGCGTTGCAGTGTCAGGGGTCGAAAAACTGTTTTTT.